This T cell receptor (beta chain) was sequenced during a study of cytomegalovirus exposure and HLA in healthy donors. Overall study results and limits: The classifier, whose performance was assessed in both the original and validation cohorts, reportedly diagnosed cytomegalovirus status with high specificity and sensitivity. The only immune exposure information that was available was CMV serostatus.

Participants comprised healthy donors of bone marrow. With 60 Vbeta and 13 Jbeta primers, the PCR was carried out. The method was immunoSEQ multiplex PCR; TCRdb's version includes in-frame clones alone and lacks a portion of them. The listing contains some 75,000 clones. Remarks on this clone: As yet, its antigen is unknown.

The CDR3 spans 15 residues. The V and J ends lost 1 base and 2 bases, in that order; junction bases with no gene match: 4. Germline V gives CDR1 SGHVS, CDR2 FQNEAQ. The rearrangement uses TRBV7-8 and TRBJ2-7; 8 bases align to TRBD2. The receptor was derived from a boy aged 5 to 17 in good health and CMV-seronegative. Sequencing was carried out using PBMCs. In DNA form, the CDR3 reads TGTGCCAGCAGCTTAGAAACTAGCGGCCCCTACGAGCAGTACTTC. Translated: CASSLETSGPYEQYF.